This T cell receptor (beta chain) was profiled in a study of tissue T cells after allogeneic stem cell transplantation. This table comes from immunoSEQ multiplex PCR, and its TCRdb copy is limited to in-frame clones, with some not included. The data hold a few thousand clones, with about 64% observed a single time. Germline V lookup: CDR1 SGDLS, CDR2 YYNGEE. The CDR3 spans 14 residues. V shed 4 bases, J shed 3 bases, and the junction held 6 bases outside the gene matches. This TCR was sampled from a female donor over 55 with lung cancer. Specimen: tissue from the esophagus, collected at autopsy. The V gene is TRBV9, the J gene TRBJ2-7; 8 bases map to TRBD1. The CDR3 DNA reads TGTGCCAGCAGCTCAGGACAGGGATTCTACGAGCAGTACTTC. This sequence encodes CASSSGQGFYEQYF.